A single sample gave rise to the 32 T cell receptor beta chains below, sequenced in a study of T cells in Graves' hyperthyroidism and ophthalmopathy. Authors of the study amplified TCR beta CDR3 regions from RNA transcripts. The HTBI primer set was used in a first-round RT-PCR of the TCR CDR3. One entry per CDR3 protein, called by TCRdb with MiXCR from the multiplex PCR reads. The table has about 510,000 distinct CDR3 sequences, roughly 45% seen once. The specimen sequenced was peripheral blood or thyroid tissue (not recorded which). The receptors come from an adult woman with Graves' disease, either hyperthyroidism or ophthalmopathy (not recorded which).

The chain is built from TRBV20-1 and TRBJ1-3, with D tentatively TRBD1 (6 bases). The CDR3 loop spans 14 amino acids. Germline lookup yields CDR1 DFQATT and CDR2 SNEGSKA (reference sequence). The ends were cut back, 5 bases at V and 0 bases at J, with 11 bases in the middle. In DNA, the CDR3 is TGCAGTGCTTCTGGGGGGCACTCTGGAAACACCATATATTTT. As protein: CSASGGHSGNTIYF.

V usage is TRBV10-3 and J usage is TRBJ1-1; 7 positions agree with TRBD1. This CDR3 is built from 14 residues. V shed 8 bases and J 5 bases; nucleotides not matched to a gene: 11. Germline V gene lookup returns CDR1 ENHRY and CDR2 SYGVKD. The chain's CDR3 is CAIGRDRARTEAFF. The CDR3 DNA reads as TGTGCCATCGGGCGCGACAGGGCGCGGACTGAAGCTTTCTTT.

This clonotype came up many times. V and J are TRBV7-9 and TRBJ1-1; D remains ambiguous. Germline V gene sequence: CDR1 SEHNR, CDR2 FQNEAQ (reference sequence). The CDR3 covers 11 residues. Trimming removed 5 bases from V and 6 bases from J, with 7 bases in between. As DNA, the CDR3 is TGTGCCAGCAGCCAATCATCTGAAGCTTTCTTT. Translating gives CASSQSSEAFF.

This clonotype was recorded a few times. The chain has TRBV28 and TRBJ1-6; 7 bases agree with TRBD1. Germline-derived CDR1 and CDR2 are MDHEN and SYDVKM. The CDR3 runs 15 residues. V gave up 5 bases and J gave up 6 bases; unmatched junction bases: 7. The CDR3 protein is CASSPKTGSNSPLHF. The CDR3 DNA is TGTGCCAGCAGTCCCAAGACAGGGAGTAATTCACCCCTCCACTTT.

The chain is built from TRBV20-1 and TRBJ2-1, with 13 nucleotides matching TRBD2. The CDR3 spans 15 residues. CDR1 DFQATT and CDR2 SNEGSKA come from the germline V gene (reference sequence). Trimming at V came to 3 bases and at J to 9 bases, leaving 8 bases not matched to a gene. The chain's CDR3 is CSASLPGTSGTEQFF. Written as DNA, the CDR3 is TGCAGTGCTAGTCTACCGGGGACTAGCGGGACTGAGCAGTTCTTC.

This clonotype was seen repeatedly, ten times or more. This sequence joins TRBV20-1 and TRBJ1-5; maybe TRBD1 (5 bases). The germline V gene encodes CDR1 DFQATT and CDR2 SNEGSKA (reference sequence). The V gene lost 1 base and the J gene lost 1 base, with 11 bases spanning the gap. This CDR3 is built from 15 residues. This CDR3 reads CSARVEAGSNQPQHF. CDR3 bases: TGCAGTGCTAGAGTCGAGGCAGGGAGCAATCAGCCCCAGCATTTT.

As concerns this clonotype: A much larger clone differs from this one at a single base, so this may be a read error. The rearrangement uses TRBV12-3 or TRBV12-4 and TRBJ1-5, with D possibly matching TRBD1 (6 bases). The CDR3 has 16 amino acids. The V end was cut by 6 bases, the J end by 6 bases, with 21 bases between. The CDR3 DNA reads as TGTGCCAGCAGCTCAATGGGGGGGGCTCGGAGTCAGCCCCAGCATTTT. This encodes CASSSMGGARSQPQHF.

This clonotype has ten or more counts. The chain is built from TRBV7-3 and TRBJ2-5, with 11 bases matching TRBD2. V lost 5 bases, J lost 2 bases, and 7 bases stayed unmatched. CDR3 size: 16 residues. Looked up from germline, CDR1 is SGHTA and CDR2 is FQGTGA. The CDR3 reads CASSPDGTSGQETQYF. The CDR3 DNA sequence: TGTGCCAGCAGCCCCGACGGGACTAGCGGACAAGAGACCCAGTACTTC.

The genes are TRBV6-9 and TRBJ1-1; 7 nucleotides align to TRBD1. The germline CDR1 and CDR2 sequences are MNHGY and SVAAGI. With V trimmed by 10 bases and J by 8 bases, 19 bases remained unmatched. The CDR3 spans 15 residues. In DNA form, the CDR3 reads TGTGCCACCCGTAGCGACAAGGGGGCCCTTCAAGAAGCTTTCTTT. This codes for CATRSDKGALQEAFF.

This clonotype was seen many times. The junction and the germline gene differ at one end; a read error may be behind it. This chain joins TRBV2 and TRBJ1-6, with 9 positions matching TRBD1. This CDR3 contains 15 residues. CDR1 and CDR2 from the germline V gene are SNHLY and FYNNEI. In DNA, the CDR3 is TGTGCCAGCAGTGAAGGGACAGGGGTTAATACACCCCTCCACTTT. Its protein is CASSEGTGVNTPLHF.

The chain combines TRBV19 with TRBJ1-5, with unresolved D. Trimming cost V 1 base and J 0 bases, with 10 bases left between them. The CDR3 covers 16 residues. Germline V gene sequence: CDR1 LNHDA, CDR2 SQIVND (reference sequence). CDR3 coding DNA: TGTGCCAGTAGTATAGGAGTTCACCTTAGCAATCAGCCCCAGCATTTT. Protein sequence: CASSIGVHLSNQPQHF.

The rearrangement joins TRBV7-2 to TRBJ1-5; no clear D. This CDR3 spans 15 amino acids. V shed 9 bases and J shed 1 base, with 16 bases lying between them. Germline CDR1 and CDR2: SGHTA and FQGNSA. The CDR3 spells CASSRQGRSNQPQHF. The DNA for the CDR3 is TGTGCCAGTAGCCGCCAAGGGAGGAGCAATCAGCCCCAGCATTTT.

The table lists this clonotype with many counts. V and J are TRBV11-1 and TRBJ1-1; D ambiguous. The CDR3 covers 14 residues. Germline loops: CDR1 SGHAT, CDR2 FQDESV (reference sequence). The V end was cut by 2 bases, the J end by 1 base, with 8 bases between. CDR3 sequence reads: CASSLTDTNTEAFF. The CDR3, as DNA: TGTGCCAGCAGCTTAACGGATACGAACACTGAAGCTTTCTTT.

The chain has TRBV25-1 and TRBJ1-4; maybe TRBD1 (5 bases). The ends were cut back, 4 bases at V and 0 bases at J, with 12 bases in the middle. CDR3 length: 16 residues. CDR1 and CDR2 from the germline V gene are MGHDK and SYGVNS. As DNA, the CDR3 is TGTGCCAGCAGTGCTACGCCGACAGCAACTAATGAAAAACTGTTTTTT. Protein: CASSATPTATNEKLFF.

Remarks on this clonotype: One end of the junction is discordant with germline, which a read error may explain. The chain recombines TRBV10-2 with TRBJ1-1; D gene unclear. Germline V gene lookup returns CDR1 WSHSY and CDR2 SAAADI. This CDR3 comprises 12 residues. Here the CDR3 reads CTSRTGYTEAFF. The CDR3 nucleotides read TGCACCAGCAGGACCGGTTACACTGAAGCTTTCTTT.

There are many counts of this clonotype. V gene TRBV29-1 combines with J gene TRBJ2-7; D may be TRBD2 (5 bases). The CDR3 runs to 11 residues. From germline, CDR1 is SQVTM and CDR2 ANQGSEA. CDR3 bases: TGCAGTGGAGGTGACCGCTACGAGCAGTACTTC. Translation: CSGGDRYEQYF.

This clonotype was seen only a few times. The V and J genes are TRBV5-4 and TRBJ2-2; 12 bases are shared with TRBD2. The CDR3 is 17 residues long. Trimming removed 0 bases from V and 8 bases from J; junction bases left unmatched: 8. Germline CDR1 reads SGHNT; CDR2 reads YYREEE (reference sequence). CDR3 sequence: CASSLASLAGGSGELFF. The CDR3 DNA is TGTGCCAGCAGCTTGGCGAGTCTAGCGGGAGGGTCAGGGGAGCTGTTTTTT. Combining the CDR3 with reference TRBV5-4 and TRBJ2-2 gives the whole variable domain ETGVTQSPTHLIKTRGQQVTLRCSSQSGHNTVSWYQQALGQGPQFIFQYYREEENGRGNFPPRFSGLQFPNYSSELNVNALELDDSALYLCASSLASLAGGSGELFFGEGSRLTVL.

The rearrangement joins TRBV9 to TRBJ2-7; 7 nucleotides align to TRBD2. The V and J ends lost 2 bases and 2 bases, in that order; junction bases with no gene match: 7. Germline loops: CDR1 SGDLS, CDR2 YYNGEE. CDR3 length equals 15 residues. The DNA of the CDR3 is TGTGCCAGCAGCGTGTCAGCGGGGAATCCCTACGAGCAGTACTTC. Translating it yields CASSVSAGNPYEQYF.

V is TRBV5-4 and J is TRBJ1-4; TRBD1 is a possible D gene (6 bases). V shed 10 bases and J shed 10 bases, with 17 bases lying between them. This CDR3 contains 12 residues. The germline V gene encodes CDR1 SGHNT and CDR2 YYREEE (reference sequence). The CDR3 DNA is TGTGCCGGACGGCGGGGGGCAGGAAAACTGTTTTTT. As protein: CAGRRGAGKLFF.

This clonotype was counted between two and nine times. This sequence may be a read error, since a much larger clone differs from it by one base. The chain's CDR3 is CASSSFGPGGYTF. CDR3 DNA: TGTGCCAGCAGCTCATTCGGGCCGGGTGGCTACACCTTC. V gene TRBV12-3 or TRBV12-4 combines with J gene TRBJ1-2, with D unclear. There are 13 residues in the CDR3. V was trimmed by 6 bases and J by 7 bases, leaving 15 bases between them.

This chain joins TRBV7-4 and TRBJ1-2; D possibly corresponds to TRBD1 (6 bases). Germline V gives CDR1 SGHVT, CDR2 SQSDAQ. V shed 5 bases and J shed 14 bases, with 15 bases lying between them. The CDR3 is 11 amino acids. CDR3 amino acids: CASSPGGGPTF. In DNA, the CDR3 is TGTGCCAGCAGCCCTGGGGGGGGGCCGACCTTC.

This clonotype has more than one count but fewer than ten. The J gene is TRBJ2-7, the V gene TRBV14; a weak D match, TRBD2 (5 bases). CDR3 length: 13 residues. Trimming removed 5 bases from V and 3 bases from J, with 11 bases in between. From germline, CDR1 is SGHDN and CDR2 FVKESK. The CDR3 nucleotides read TGTGCCAGCAGCTCCCGTGGAGGCTACGAGCAGTACTTC. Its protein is CASSSRGGYEQYF.

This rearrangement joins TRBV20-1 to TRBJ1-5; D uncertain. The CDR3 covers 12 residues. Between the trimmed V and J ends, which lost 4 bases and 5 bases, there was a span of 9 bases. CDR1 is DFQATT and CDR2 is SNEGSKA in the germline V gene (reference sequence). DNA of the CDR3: TGCAGTGCTAATCGGGTCGATCAGCCCCAGCATTTT. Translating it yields CSANRVDQPQHF.

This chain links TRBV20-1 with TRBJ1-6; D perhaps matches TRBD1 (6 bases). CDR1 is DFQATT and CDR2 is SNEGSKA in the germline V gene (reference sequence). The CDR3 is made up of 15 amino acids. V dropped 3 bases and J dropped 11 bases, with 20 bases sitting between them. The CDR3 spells CSARVGEGVSAPLHF. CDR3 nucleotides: TGCAGTGCTAGGGTGGGAGAGGGGGTTTCGGCACCCCTCCACTTT.

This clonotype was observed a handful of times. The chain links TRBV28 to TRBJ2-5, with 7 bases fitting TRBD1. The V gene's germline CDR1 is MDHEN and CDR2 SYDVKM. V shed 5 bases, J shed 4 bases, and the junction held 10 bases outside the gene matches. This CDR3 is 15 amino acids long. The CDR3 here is CASSTRRGRLETQYF. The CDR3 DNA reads TGTGCCAGCAGTACTAGAAGGGGGCGGCTAGAGACCCAGTACTTC. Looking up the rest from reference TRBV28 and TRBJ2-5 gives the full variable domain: DVKVTQSSRYLVKRTGEKVFLECVQDMDHENMFWYRQDPGLGLRLIYFSYDVKMKEKGDIPEGYSVSREKKERFSLILESASTNQTSMYLCASSTRRGRLETQYFGPGTRLLVL.

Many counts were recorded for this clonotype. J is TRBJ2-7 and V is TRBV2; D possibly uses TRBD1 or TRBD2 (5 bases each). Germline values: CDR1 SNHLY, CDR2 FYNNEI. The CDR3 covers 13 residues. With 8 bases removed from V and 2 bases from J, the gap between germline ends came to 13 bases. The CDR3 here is CASYEGQTYEQYF. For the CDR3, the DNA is TGTGCCAGCTATGAGGGGCAAACCTACGAGCAGTACTTC.

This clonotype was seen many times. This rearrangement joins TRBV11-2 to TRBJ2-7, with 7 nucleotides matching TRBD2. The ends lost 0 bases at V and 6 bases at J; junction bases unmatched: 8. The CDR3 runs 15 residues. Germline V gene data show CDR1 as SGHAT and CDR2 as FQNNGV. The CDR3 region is CASSLDGEGWREQYF. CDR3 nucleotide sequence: TGTGCCAGCAGCTTAGATGGGGAGGGGTGGCGCGAGCAGTACTTC.

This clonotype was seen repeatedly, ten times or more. CDR3 sequence reads: CSCGRDSQPQHF. CDR3 nucleotide sequence: TGCAGCTGCGGACGGGATAGTCAGCCCCAGCATTTT. V and J are TRBV20-1 and TRBJ1-5, with unresolved D. The germline CDR1 and CDR2 sequences are DFQATT and SNEGSKA (reference sequence). The CDR3 is made up of 12 amino acids.

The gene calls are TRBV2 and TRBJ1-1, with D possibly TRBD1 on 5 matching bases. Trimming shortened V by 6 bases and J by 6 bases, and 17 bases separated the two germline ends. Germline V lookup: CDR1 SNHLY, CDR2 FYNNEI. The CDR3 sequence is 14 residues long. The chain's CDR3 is CASSSTSGTAEAFF. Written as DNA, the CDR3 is TGTGCCAGCAGCTCAACCAGCGGGACCGCTGAAGCTTTCTTT.

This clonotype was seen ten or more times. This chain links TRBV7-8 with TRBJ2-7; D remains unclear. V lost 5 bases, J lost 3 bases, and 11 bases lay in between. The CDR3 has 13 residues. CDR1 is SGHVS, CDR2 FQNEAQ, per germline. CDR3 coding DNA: TGTGCCAGCAGCCCTGTAGGCGGCTACGAGCAGTACTTC. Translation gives CASSPVGGYEQYF.

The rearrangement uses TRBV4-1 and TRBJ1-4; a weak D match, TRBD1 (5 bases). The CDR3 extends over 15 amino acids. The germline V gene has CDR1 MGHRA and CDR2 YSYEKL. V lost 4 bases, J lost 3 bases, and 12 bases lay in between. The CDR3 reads CASSPYGAANEKLFF. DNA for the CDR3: TGCGCCAGCAGCCCCTATGGGGCGGCTAATGAAAAACTGTTTTTT.

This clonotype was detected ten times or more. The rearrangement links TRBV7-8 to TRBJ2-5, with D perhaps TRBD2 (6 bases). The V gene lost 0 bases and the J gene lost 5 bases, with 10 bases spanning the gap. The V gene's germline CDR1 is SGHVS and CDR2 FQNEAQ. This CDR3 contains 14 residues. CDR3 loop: CASSLAGGWETQYF. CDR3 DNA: TGTGCCAGCAGCTTAGCGGGGGGATGGGAGACCCAGTACTTC.